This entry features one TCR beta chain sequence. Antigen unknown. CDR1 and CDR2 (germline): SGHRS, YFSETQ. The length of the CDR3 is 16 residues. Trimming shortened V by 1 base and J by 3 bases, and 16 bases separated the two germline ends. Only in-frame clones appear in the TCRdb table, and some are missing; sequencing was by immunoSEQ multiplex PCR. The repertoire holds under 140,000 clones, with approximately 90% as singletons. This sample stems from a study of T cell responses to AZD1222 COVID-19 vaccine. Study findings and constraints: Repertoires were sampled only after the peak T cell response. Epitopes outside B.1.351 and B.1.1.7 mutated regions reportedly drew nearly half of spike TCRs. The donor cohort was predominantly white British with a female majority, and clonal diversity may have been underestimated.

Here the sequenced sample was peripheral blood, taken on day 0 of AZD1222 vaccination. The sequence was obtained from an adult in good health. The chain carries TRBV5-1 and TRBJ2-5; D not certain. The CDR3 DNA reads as TGCGCCAGCAGCTTGACAGCCCCCGGAACAGAAGAGACCCAGTACTTC. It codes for CASSLTAPGTEETQYF.